This TCR beta chain is from a study of T cells in Graves' hyperthyroidism and ophthalmopathy. TCR beta CDR3 regions were amplified from RNA. A first-round RT-PCR of the TCR CDR3 used the HTBI primer set. TCRdb reprocessed the multiplex PCR reads with MiXCR, giving one entry per CDR3 protein. The sample consists of around 690,000 distinct CDR3 sequences, 20% of them appearing once. This CDR3 contains 14 residues. Germline V gene sequence: CDR1 MNHNS, CDR2 SASEGT. V was trimmed by 6 bases and J by 0 bases, leaving 12 bases between them. Source material: blood. This clonotype was obtained from a man between 25 and 39 years old with Graves' ophthalmopathy. The V call is TRBV6-1, the J call TRBJ2-7; D unclear. CDR3 loop: CASSARANSYEQYF. CDR3 bases: TGTGCCAGCAGCGCCCGGGCTAACTCCTACGAGCAGTACTTC.